A selection of T cell receptor beta chains follows, all from one sample in a study of cytomegalovirus exposure and HLA in healthy donors. The data were produced by immunoSEQ multiplex PCR, yet TCRdb's version contains in-frame clones alone and is incomplete. The sample includes some 60,000 clones. The sample comprised PBMCs. Source of these receptors: a man aged 25-45 years in good health and CMV-seropositive. The CDR3 runs from the conserved cysteine through the conserved F or W. The order of the fields is J gene, clone size, D gene, CDR3 length, V gene, CDR3 DNA, CDR3 protein. D genes are given only for firm matches. A clone size is listed for some rows: how often the clone was seen (once, few, many), or a class if it is expanded.

j_call: TRBJ1-4; clone_size: .; d_call: .; cdr3_length: 13; v_call: TRBV9; cdr3_nt: TGTGCCAGCAGCGTAGAGCCTAATGAAAAACTGTTTTTT; cdr3_aa: CASSVEPNEKLFF
j_call: TRBJ2-1; clone_size: .; d_call: .; cdr3_length: 15; v_call: TRBV19; cdr3_nt: TGTGCCAGTAGTTCCCTCGGGATAGGCTACAATGAGCAGTTCTTC; cdr3_aa: CASSSLGIGYNEQFF
j_call: TRBJ2-7; clone_size: .; d_call: .; cdr3_length: 15; v_call: TRBV18; cdr3_nt: TGTGCCAGCTCACCCCAGGAAGGATTAGCCTACGAGCAGTACTTC; cdr3_aa: CASSPQEGLAYEQYF
j_call: TRBJ1-1; clone_size: .; d_call: TRBD1; cdr3_length: 13; v_call: TRBV2; cdr3_nt: TGTGCCAGTACGGGACAGTCGAACACTGAAGCTTTCTTT; cdr3_aa: CASTGQSNTEAFF
j_call: TRBJ1-1; clone_size: .; d_call: .; cdr3_length: 13; v_call: TRBV7-6; cdr3_nt: TGTGCCAGCAGCATATTGGGGCAGCGTATAGGTTTCTTT; cdr3_aa: CASSILGQRIGFF
j_call: TRBJ2-1; clone_size: medium-sized; d_call: TRBD1; cdr3_length: 16; v_call: TRBV18; cdr3_nt: TGTGCCAGCTCACCGCGGACAGGGAGCTCCTACAATGAGCAGTTCTTC; cdr3_aa: CASSPRTGSSYNEQFF
j_call: TRBJ1-1; clone_size: .; d_call: TRBD1; cdr3_length: 14; v_call: TRBV18; cdr3_nt: TGTGCCAGCTCACCTACCGGGACAGGGTCGGAAGCTTTCTTT; cdr3_aa: CASSPTGTGSEAFF
j_call: TRBJ2-7; clone_size: .; d_call: TRBD2; cdr3_length: 15; v_call: TRBV6-5; cdr3_nt: TGTGCCAGCACCTCCGGGGGGTTGGGGGCCTACGAGCAGTACTTC; cdr3_aa: CASTSGGLGAYEQYF
j_call: TRBJ1-2; clone_size: .; d_call: TRBD1; cdr3_length: 13; v_call: TRBV29-1; cdr3_nt: TGCAGCGTTGCAACAGGGGGTTCCAGTGGCTACACCTTC; cdr3_aa: CSVATGGSSGYTF
j_call: TRBJ2-1; clone_size: .; d_call: .; cdr3_length: 14; v_call: TRBV29-1; cdr3_nt: TGCAGCGTGAGAAGGGGGGGCCCGGCCGATGAGCAGTTCTTC; cdr3_aa: CSVRRGGPADEQFF
j_call: TRBJ1-5; clone_size: .; d_call: TRBD1; cdr3_length: 14; v_call: TRBV6-5; cdr3_nt: TGTGCCAGCAGCAGGGGACAGGGAAATCAGCCCCAGCATTTT; cdr3_aa: CASSRGQGNQPQHF
j_call: TRBJ2-3; clone_size: .; d_call: .; cdr3_length: 16; v_call: TRBV7-2; cdr3_nt: TGTGCCAGCAGCTTAGAGACTAGACTTTTCACAGATACGCAGTATTTT; cdr3_aa: CASSLETRLFTDTQYF
j_call: TRBJ1-1; clone_size: .; d_call: .; cdr3_length: 14; v_call: TRBV4-2; cdr3_nt: TGTGCCAGCAGCCAAGATCTTCTGAACACTGAAGCTTTCTTT; cdr3_aa: CASSQDLLNTEAFF